One sample yielded the 9 T cell receptor beta chains listed below, sequenced in a study of preoperative IRX-2 immunotherapy in early breast cancer. The assay was immunoSEQ multiplex PCR, and TCRdb's table has in-frame clones only and misses some. The sample yields around 34,000 clones, around 83% seen once. Treatment noted: preoperative locoregional IRX-2 cytokine immunotherapy. The sequenced sample was lymph node tissue, obtained from a patient treated with IRX-2 immunotherapy. The receptors come from a human donor with breast cancer.

The table lists this clone with a count of one. V usage is TRBV18 and J usage is TRBJ2-7; unclear D gene. With 6 bases removed from V and 1 base from J, the gap between germline ends came to 16 bases. The CDR3 sequence is 15 residues long. Per the germline V gene, CDR1 is KGHSH and CDR2 is LQKENI. CDR3 region: CASSMRHGLSYEQYF. CDR3 coding DNA: TGTGCCAGCTCTATGAGACACGGCCTATCCTACGAGCAGTACTTC.

This clone was counted between two and nine times. The chain links TRBV15 to TRBJ1-3, with D perhaps TRBD1 (6 bases). The V and J ends lost 0 bases and 2 bases respectively, with 17 bases between them. From germline, CDR1 is LNHNV and CDR2 YYDKDF (reference sequence). The CDR3 contains 18 residues. The CDR3 region has the DNA TGTGCCACCAGCAGAGATCCTTTCCCCTCAGGGGCTGGAAACACCATATATTTT. This gives the protein CATSRDPFPSGAGNTIYF.

This sequence joins TRBV6-8 and TRBJ2-1; TRBD2 agrees at 9 bases. The J segment lost 0 bases and the V segment lost 6 bases, leaving 9 bases of the junction unmatched. Germline CDR1 is MNHGY and CDR2 is SAAAGT. The CDR3 spans 17 residues. CDR3 nucleotide sequence: TGTGCCAGCAGCTCCCCTCTAGCGGGAAGCTCCTACAATGAGCAGTTCTTC. Its translation: CASSSPLAGSSYNEQFF.

This sequence joins TRBV6-4 and TRBJ2-3; D uncertain. Trimming stripped 6 bases from V and 6 bases from J, with 13 bases between. This CDR3 spans 13 amino acids. The V gene's germline CDR1 is MRHNA and CDR2 SNTAGT. CDR3 nucleotide sequence: TGTGCCAGCAGAAGTTATGTTATTGATACGCAGTATTTT. Translation gives CASRSYVIDTQYF.

This clone was seen a handful of times. The CDR3 here is CATSRVGEGFEKLFF. In DNA form, the CDR3 reads TGTGCCACCAGCAGAGTTGGTGAGGGATTTGAAAAACTGTTTTTT. The chain employs TRBV15 and TRBJ1-4; D is undetermined. The CDR3 has 15 residues. CDR1 is LNHNV, CDR2 YYDKDF, per germline (reference sequence). Trimming took 1 base from V and 7 from J, leaving 13 bases between them.

This chain connects TRBV14 to TRBJ2-2; D not resolved. The ends were cut back, 3 bases at V and 6 bases at J, with 5 bases in the middle. The CDR3 has 12 residues. Looked up from germline, CDR1 is SGHDN and CDR2 is FVKESK. CDR3 sequence: CASSQGPGELFF. DNA for the CDR3: TGTGCCAGCAGCCAGGGCCCCGGGGAGCTGTTTTTT.

The genes are TRBV28 and TRBJ2-5; maybe TRBD1 (6 bases). The CDR3 runs 13 residues. The germline CDR1 and CDR2 sequences are MDHEN and SYDVKM. The V gene lost 5 bases and the J gene lost 3 bases, with 10 bases spanning the gap. CDR3 sequence: CASSQGHEETQYF. CDR3 in DNA: TGTGCCAGCAGTCAGGGACACGAAGAGACCCAGTACTTC.

The chain links TRBV28 to TRBJ2-2; D assignment may be TRBD1 or TRBD2 (5 bases each). The CDR3 sequence is 14 residues long. From germline, CDR1 is MDHEN and CDR2 SYDVKM. Trimming took 10 bases from V and 3 from J, leaving 15 bases between them. CDR3 loop: CATMGTVDTGELFF. The CDR3 DNA reads TGTGCCACCATGGGGACGGTTGACACCGGGGAGCTGTTTTTT.

This clone was seen a few times. The genes are TRBV28 and TRBJ2-7; unclear D gene. Germline CDR1 reads MDHEN; CDR2 reads SYDVKM. The V and J ends lost 5 bases and 0 bases respectively, with 14 bases between them. The CDR3 runs 15 residues. For the CDR3, the DNA is TGTGCCAGCAGTCCCAACCGTCTTAGCTCCTACGAGCAGTACTTC. This sequence encodes CASSPNRLSSYEQYF.